This is a list of T cell receptor beta chains from one sample in a study of radiotherapy plus CTLA-4 blockade in lung cancer. The assay was immunoSEQ multiplex PCR, and TCRdb's table has in-frame clones only and misses some. This repertoire shows tens of thousands of clones, about three quarters found once; its top ten account for 3% to 4%. Sequenced here: peripheral blood, sampled from a patient treated with radiotherapy plus ipilimumab. All receptors come from a human donor with non-small cell lung cancer who had a partial response to radiotherapy plus ipilimumab. Both conserved end residues are part of each CDR3. D genes are given only for firm matches. Size is omitted from some rows. Given values are once, few, many or a class for expanded clones.

v_call: TRBV7-9; cdr3_length: 17; j_call: TRBJ1-3; clone_size: -; d_call: -; cdr3_nt: TGTGCCAGCAGCTTAAGAGTGGACACATACTCTGGAAACACCATATATTTT; cdr3_aa: CASSLRVDTYSGNTIYF
v_call: TRBV4-3; cdr3_length: 14; j_call: TRBJ1-2; clone_size: -; d_call: -; cdr3_nt: TGCGCCAGCAGCCAAGGAATTCTCGGTTATGGCTACACCTTC; cdr3_aa: CASSQGILGYGYTF
v_call: TRBV6-1; cdr3_length: 14; j_call: TRBJ2-7; clone_size: -; d_call: TRBD1; cdr3_nt: TGTGCCAGCAATATACAGGGGCCGGGATGGGAGCAGTACTTC; cdr3_aa: CASNIQGPGWEQYF
v_call: TRBV14; cdr3_length: 12; j_call: TRBJ1-3; clone_size: few; d_call: -; cdr3_nt: TGTGCCAGCAGCCTCAGGGGAAACACCATATATTTT; cdr3_aa: CASSLRGNTIYF
v_call: TRBV15; cdr3_length: 16; j_call: TRBJ2-2; clone_size: -; d_call: TRBD1; cdr3_nt: TGTGCCACCAGCGCAAACCGAGCCAGGGGGTCCGGGGAGCTGTTTTTT; cdr3_aa: CATSANRARGSGELFF
v_call: TRBV15; cdr3_length: 18; j_call: TRBJ2-5; clone_size: -; d_call: TRBD2; cdr3_nt: TGTGCCACCAGCAGACCGGGACTAGCGGGGGGGTGGGGAGAGACCCAGTACTTC; cdr3_aa: CATSRPGLAGGWGETQYF
v_call: TRBV4-1; cdr3_length: 14; j_call: TRBJ2-7; clone_size: -; d_call: -; cdr3_nt: TGCGCCAGCAGCGGGAGGTTCGGATCCTACGAGCAGTACTTC; cdr3_aa: CASSGRFGSYEQYF
v_call: TRBV5-1; cdr3_length: 12; j_call: TRBJ2-1; clone_size: -; d_call: TRBD2; cdr3_nt: TGCGCCAGCAGCTTTAGCGGGGGGGGGCAGTTCTTC; cdr3_aa: CASSFSGGGQFF
v_call: TRBV28; cdr3_length: 14; j_call: TRBJ1-6; clone_size: -; d_call: -; cdr3_nt: TGTGCCAGCAGTTGGACAGACGTTAATTCACCCCTCCACTTT; cdr3_aa: CASSWTDVNSPLHF
v_call: TRBV5-6; cdr3_length: 13; j_call: TRBJ1-2; clone_size: -; d_call: -; cdr3_nt: TGTGCCAGCAGCTTGGCCCGAGGGAATGGCTACACCTTC; cdr3_aa: CASSLARGNGYTF
v_call: TRBV29-1; cdr3_length: 14; j_call: TRBJ2-7; clone_size: few; d_call: -; cdr3_nt: TGCAGCGTTGCTTCAGGGGCGAAAGCTTTAGAGCAGTACTTC; cdr3_aa: CSVASGAKALEQYF
v_call: TRBV7-2; cdr3_length: 15; j_call: TRBJ2-1; clone_size: -; d_call: -; cdr3_nt: TGTGCCAGCAGCAGACTGCCACCCTCCTACAATGAGCAGTTCTTC; cdr3_aa: CASSRLPPSYNEQFF
v_call: TRBV6-1; cdr3_length: 14; j_call: TRBJ2-5; clone_size: -; d_call: TRBD1; cdr3_nt: TGTGCCAGCAGACGACAGGGGGCGAGAGAGACCCAGTACTTC; cdr3_aa: CASRRQGARETQYF
v_call: TRBV5-8; cdr3_length: 15; j_call: TRBJ2-1; clone_size: -; d_call: TRBD2; cdr3_nt: TGTGCCAGCAGCCCGTTAGCGGGGGGGCCGGGGGAGCAGTTCTTC; cdr3_aa: CASSPLAGGPGEQFF
v_call: TRBV7-9; cdr3_length: 15; j_call: TRBJ2-5; clone_size: -; d_call: -; cdr3_nt: TGTGCCAGCAGCTTAGCTTCCTCGGGGAAGGAGACCCAGTACTTC; cdr3_aa: CASSLASSGKETQYF
v_call: TRBV11-1; cdr3_length: 13; j_call: TRBJ2-7; clone_size: -; d_call: TRBD1; cdr3_nt: TGTGCCAGCAGCTTTACAGGGGGGTACGAGCAGTACTTC; cdr3_aa: CASSFTGGYEQYF
v_call: TRBV7-6; cdr3_length: 14; j_call: TRBJ2-2; clone_size: -; d_call: -; cdr3_nt: TGTGCCACAGCATGGTCGGGGAACACCGGGGAGCTGTTTTTT; cdr3_aa: CATAWSGNTGELFF
v_call: TRBV5-1; cdr3_length: 14; j_call: TRBJ2-7; clone_size: -; d_call: -; cdr3_nt: TGCGCCAGCAGCTTGGACGGAAGGGGCCACGAGCAGTACTTC; cdr3_aa: CASSLDGRGHEQYF
v_call: TRBV20-1; cdr3_length: 11; j_call: TRBJ1-2; clone_size: -; d_call: -; cdr3_nt: TGCAGTGCTAGTTTGGGGGCAGGCTACACCTTC; cdr3_aa: CSASLGAGYTF
v_call: TRBV4-1; cdr3_length: 16; j_call: TRBJ1-2; clone_size: -; d_call: -; cdr3_nt: TGCGCCAGCAGCCAAGATGGGGCAGGCAACATCTATGGCTACACCTTC; cdr3_aa: CASSQDGAGNIYGYTF
v_call: TRBV5-1; cdr3_length: 13; j_call: TRBJ2-2; clone_size: -; d_call: TRBD1; cdr3_nt: TGCGCCAGCAGCATCCGACAGGGTGGGGAGCTGTTTTTT; cdr3_aa: CASSIRQGGELFF
v_call: TRBV5-5; cdr3_length: 16; j_call: TRBJ2-3; clone_size: once; d_call: TRBD2; cdr3_nt: TGTGCCAGCAGCTTGGGATCTAGCGGGGGGGCGGATACGCAGTATTTT; cdr3_aa: CASSLGSSGGADTQYF
v_call: TRBV10-3; cdr3_length: 13; j_call: TRBJ1-5; clone_size: -; d_call: TRBD1; cdr3_nt: TGTGCCTCCCGGGACAGGGCCAATCAGCCCCAGCATTTT; cdr3_aa: CASRDRANQPQHF
v_call: TRBV2; cdr3_length: 14; j_call: TRBJ1-1; clone_size: -; d_call: -; cdr3_nt: TGTGCCAGCTTCCCGGCCAGGGTGAACACTGAAGCTTTCTTT; cdr3_aa: CASFPARVNTEAFF
v_call: TRBV28; cdr3_length: 14; j_call: TRBJ2-7; clone_size: -; d_call: TRBD1; cdr3_nt: TGTGCCAGCAGTGTCACAGGGGTGTTGGTCGAGCAGTACTTC; cdr3_aa: CASSVTGVLVEQYF
v_call: TRBV10-3; cdr3_length: 14; j_call: TRBJ2-1; clone_size: -; d_call: -; cdr3_nt: TGTGCCATCAGTCAGGAAAGGATGATAAATGAGCAGTTCTTC; cdr3_aa: CAISQERMINEQFF
v_call: TRBV13; cdr3_length: 16; j_call: TRBJ2-3; clone_size: once; d_call: TRBD1; cdr3_nt: TGTGCCAGCAGCTTAGGGGCGGGACAGGGGTCAGATACGCAGTATTTT; cdr3_aa: CASSLGAGQGSDTQYF
v_call: TRBV28; cdr3_length: 16; j_call: TRBJ1-1; clone_size: once; d_call: TRBD1; cdr3_nt: TGTGCCAGCAGTTTGTGGGACAGGGGGCGGAACACTGAAGCTTTCTTT; cdr3_aa: CASSLWDRGRNTEAFF
v_call: TRBV25-1; cdr3_length: 13; j_call: TRBJ2-7; clone_size: -; d_call: -; cdr3_nt: TGTGCCAGCAGTGAGGACTTTAGAGGCGAGCAGTACTTC; cdr3_aa: CASSEDFRGEQYF
v_call: TRBV4-1; cdr3_length: 16; j_call: TRBJ2-2; clone_size: -; d_call: TRBD1; cdr3_nt: TGCGCCAGCAGCCGTGGGACAGGGTGGGACACCGGGGAGCTGTTTTTT; cdr3_aa: CASSRGTGWDTGELFF
v_call: TRBV4-3; cdr3_length: 15; j_call: TRBJ2-7; clone_size: few; d_call: TRBD2; cdr3_nt: TGCGCCAGCAGCCAAGCGTTCGGGGGGGGCGGGGAGCAGTACTTC; cdr3_aa: CASSQAFGGGGEQYF
v_call: TRBV5-4; cdr3_length: 15; j_call: TRBJ1-4; clone_size: -; d_call: -; cdr3_nt: TGTGCCAGCAGCTTGGGAGCAGGGGAGAGGGAAAAACTGTTTTTT; cdr3_aa: CASSLGAGEREKLFF
v_call: TRBV6-6; cdr3_length: 15; j_call: TRBJ2-2; clone_size: -; d_call: -; cdr3_nt: TGTGCCAGCACTCCGCGGGTGGTAAACACCGGGGAGCTGTTTTTT; cdr3_aa: CASTPRVVNTGELFF
v_call: TRBV30; cdr3_length: 13; j_call: TRBJ2-7; clone_size: few; d_call: -; cdr3_nt: TGTGCCTGGAGTTACTTACAGGGTAACGAGCAGTACTTC; cdr3_aa: CAWSYLQGNEQYF